Below, one T cell receptor beta chain is given with its context. This entry is derived from a study of blood T cell repertoires in COVID-19. Overall study context: Some COVID-19 samples were acute and others convalescent; all came from the United States, Italy and Spain.

The authors' processing: Amplification of reference gene primers provided the estimated nucleated cell counts. Profiling relied on immunoSEQ multiplex PCR, and the TCRdb table lists in-frame clones only, not all of them. V, J and clone size derive from that table, while D and trimming were established from the DNA sequence. The table includes 200,000 or so clones, roughly 80% detected once. Germline assignment: CDR1 SGHRS and CDR2 YFSETQ. Trimming removed 1 base at V and 1 base at J, with 17 bases between. This CDR3 spans 17 amino acids. The chain links TRBV5-1 to TRBJ2-5, with D possibly TRBD2 on 6 matching bases. The sequence was obtained from a woman aged 40 to 50 with acute or convalescent COVID-19. Sequenced: peripheral blood. The CDR3 region has the DNA TGCGCCAGCAGCTTGTTCGGGGTAGGAGGGCTCCAAGAGACCCAGTACTTC. Encoded protein: CASSLFGVGGLQETQYF.